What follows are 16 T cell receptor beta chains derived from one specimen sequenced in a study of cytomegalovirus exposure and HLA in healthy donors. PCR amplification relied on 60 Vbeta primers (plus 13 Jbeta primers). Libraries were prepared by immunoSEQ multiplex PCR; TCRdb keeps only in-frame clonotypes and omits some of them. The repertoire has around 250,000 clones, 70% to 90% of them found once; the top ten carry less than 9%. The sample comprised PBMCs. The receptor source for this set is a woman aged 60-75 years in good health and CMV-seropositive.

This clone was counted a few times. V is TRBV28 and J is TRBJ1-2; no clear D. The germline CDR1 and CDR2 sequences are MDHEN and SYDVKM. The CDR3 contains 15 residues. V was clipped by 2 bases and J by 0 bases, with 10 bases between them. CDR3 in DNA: TGTGCCAGCAGTTTACACGGACTAGCTAACTATGGCTACACCTTC. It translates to CASSLHGLANYGYTF.

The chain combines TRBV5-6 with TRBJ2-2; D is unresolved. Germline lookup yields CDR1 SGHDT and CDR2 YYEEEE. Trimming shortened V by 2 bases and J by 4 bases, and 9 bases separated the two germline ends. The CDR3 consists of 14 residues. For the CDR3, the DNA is TGTGCCAGCAGCTTCAAGAGGCCCACCGGGGAGCTGTTTTTT. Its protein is CASSFKRPTGELFF.

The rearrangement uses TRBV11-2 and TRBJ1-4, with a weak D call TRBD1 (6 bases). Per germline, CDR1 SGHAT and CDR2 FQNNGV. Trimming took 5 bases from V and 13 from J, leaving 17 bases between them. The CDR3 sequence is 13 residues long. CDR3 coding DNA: TGTGCCAGCAGCATAACAACAGGGATCGGACTGTTTTTT. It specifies CASSITTGIGLFF.

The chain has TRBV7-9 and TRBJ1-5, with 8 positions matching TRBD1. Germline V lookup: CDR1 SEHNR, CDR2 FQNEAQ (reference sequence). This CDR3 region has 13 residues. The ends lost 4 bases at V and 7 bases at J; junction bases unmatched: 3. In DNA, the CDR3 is TGTGCCAGCAGCTCGACAGGGGACCAGCCCCAGCATTTT. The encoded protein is CASSSTGDQPQHF.

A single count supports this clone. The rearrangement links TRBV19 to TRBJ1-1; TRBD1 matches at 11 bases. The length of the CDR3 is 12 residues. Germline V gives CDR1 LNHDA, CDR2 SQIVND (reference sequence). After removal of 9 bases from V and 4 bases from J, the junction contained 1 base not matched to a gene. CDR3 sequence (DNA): TGTGCCAGCGGGACAGGGGGCACTGAAGCTTTCTTT. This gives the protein CASGTGGTEAFF. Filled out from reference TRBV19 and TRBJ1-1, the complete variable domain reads DGGITQSPKYLFRKEGQNVTLSCEQNLNHDAMYWYRQDPGQGLRLIYYSQIVNDFQKGDIAEGYSVSREKKESFPLTVTSAQKNPTAFYLCASGTGGTEAFFGQGTRLTVV.

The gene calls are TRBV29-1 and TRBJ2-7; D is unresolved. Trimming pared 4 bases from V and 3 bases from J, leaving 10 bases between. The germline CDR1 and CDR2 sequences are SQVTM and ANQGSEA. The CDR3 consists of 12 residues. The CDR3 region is CSVGPTDYEQYF. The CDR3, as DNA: TGCAGCGTTGGCCCTACCGACTACGAGCAGTACTTC.

In DNA form, the CDR3 reads TGCAGCGTCTTGGATCCCGGGACAGTTCCTAACTATGGCTACACCTTC. Translated: CSVLDPGTVPNYGYTF. The rearrangement uses TRBV29-1 and TRBJ1-2; 7 positions match TRBD1. Germline V gives CDR1 SQVTM, CDR2 ANQGSEA. J lost 0 bases, V lost 6 bases, and 13 bases had no gene match. CDR3 length equals 16 residues.

The CDR3: CASSQGTDQPQHF. CDR3 nucleotide sequence: TGCGCCAGCAGCCAGGGGACCGATCAGCCCCAGCATTTT. This chain links TRBV10-2 with TRBJ1-5; tentative D call: TRBD1 (6 bases). The CDR3 runs to 13 residues. The germline V and J ends were trimmed by 6 bases and 5 bases, with 11 bases remaining between them. Germline CDR1 is WSHSY and CDR2 is SAAADI.

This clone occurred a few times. The CDR3 sequence: CASSLPGQGNVLTF. The CDR3 DNA reads TGTGCCAGCAGTCTGCCCGGACAGGGCAACGTCCTGACTTTC. V and J are TRBV5-6 and TRBJ2-6; TRBD1 matches 8 bases. This CDR3 contains 14 residues. The germline gives CDR1 SGHDT, CDR2 YYEEEE. The V and J ends lost 5 bases and 9 bases, in that order; junction bases with no gene match: 7.

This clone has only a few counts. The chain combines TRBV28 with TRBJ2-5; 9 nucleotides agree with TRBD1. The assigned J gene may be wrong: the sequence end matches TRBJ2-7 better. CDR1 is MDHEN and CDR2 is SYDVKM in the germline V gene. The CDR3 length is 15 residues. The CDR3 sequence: CASQSHGTGYYEQYF. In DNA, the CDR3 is TGTGCCAGCCAATCTCACGGGACAGGGTATTACGAGCAGTACTTC.

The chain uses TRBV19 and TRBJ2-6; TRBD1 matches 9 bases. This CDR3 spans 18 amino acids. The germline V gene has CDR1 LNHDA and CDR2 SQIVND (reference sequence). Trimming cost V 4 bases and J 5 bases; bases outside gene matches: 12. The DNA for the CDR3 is TGTGCCAGTAGTAGCAACAGGGGGCGTCTGTCCTGGGCCAACGTCCTGACTTTC. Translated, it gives CASSSNRGRLSWANVLTF.

CDR3 sequence: CASSSSGYEQYF. CDR3 nucleotides: TGTGCCAGTAGTTCCTCCGGTTACGAGCAGTACTTC. The chain combines TRBV19 with TRBJ2-7; no clear D gene. V was pared by 5 bases and J by 4 bases, with 9 bases between. Germline V gene data show CDR1 as LNHDA and CDR2 as SQIVND (reference sequence). The length of the CDR3 is 12 residues.

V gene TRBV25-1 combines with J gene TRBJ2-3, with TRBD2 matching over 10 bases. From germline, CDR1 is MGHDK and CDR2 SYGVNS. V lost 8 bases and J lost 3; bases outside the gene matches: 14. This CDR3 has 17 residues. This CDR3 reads CASGHSPSGRWTDTQYF. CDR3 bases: TGTGCCAGCGGACATTCACCTAGCGGGAGATGGACAGATACGCAGTATTTT.

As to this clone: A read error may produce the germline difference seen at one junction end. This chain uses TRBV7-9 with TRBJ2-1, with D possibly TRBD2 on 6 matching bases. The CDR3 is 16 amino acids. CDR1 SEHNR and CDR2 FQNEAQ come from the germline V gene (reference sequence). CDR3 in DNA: TGTTCCAGCAGGCCGTCTATTAGCGGACATTACAATGAGCAGTTCTTC. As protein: CSSRPSISGHYNEQFF.

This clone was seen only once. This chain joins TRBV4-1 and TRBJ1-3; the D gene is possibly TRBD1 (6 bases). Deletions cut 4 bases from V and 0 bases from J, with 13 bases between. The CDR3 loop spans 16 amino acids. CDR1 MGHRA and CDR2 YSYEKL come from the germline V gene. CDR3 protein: CASSPPGGFSGNTIYF. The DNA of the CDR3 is TGCGCCAGCAGCCCACCGGGGGGCTTCTCTGGAAACACCATATATTTT.

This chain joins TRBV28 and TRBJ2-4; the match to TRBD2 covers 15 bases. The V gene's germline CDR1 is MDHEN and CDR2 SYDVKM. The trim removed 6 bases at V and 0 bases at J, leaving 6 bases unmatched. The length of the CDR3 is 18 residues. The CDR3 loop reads CASSRTSGRARAKNIQYF. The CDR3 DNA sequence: TGTGCCAGCAGCCGGACTAGCGGGAGGGCCCGAGCCAAAAACATTCAGTACTTC.